Below, 8 T cell receptor beta chains from the same sample are listed, as sequenced in a study of patients and donors after allogeneic stem cell transplantation. TCRdb reprocessed the RT-PCR reads with MiXCR, giving one entry per CDR3 protein. The data show some 960,000 distinct CDR3 sequences, 15% to 20% seen once. The material sequenced was blood, either unsorted or a sorted T cell fraction (not recorded which). The source of these receptors is a human donor who was either an allogeneic HSCT recipient or a stem cell or donor lymphocyte infusion donor (not recorded which). It is not recorded whose cells these are; they may come from a transplant donor.

This clonotype appeared a few times. The chain links TRBV20-1 to TRBJ1-5; D unresolved. Germline lookup yields CDR1 DFQATT and CDR2 SNEGSKA (reference sequence). V was trimmed by 1 base and J by 3 bases, leaving 13 bases between them. The CDR3 loop spans 15 amino acids. This chain's CDR3 is CSARGEGSINQPQHF. In DNA form, the CDR3 reads TGCAGTGCTAGAGGGGAGGGCAGTATCAATCAGCCCCAGCATTTT.

In its sample, this clonotype was seen a few times. The chain carries TRBV29-1 and TRBJ1-2; TRBD1 might be the D (5 bases). This CDR3 comprises 13 residues. Trimming took off 0 bases at V and 8 bases at J, with 13 bases between the two ends. Germline V gene data show CDR1 as SQVTM and CDR2 as ANQGSEA. CDR3: CSVEESAGKGYTF. In DNA, the CDR3 is TGCAGCGTTGAAGAGAGTGCAGGGAAGGGCTACACCTTC.

This clonotype was seen repeatedly, ten times or more. The rearrangement joins TRBV5-6 to TRBJ2-2; D remains unclear. The CDR3 is made up of 13 amino acids. V dropped 5 bases and J dropped 5 bases, with 10 bases sitting between them. Germline CDR1 and CDR2: SGHDT and YYEEEE. The DNA for the CDR3 is TGTGCCAGCAGTTTTCTAGGGACCGGGGAGCTGTTTTTT. Protein sequence: CASSFLGTGELFF.

The J gene is TRBJ2-5, the V gene TRBV4-1; perhaps TRBD1 as D (6 bases). The germline CDR1 and CDR2 sequences are MGHRA and YSYEKL. The CDR3 is 14 residues long. Trimming took off 0 bases at V and 4 bases at J, with 9 bases between the two ends. As DNA, the CDR3 is TGCGCCAGCAGCCAAGAAACAGGGAGAGAGACCCAGTACTTC. This encodes CASSQETGRETQYF.

The J gene is TRBJ2-7, the V gene TRBV5-6, with a weak D call TRBD2 (6 bases). The CDR3 has 15 amino acids. CDR1 and CDR2 (germline): SGHDT, YYEEEE. The V end lost 0 bases, the J end lost 5 bases, and 15 bases lay between the germline ends. CDR3 loop: CASSLAGGTANEQYF. Here the CDR3 DNA reads TGTGCCAGCAGCTTGGCCGGCGGGACGGCAAACGAGCAGTACTTC.

This clonotype was observed a handful of times. J is TRBJ2-3 and V is TRBV12-3 or TRBV12-4, with D possibly TRBD1 on 6 matching bases. V was cut by 5 bases and J by 2 bases, with 8 bases left in between. The CDR3 contains 13 residues. This chain's CDR3 is CASSGDNTDTQYF. In DNA, the CDR3 is TGTGCCAGCAGTGGGGACAACACAGATACGCAGTATTTT.

This clonotype occurred a few times. The rearrangement joins TRBV7-9 to TRBJ2-1; D is possibly TRBD1 (6 bases). V was shortened by 5 bases and J by 9 bases, with 11 bases between the two germline ends. The germline V gene encodes CDR1 SEHNR and CDR2 FQNEAQ (reference sequence). The CDR3 spans 12 residues. The CDR3 sequence is CASSPLDSEQFF. The CDR3 DNA is TGTGCCAGCAGCCCACTGGACAGTGAGCAGTTCTTC. Drawing the rest from reference TRBV7-9 and TRBJ2-1, the complete variable domain is DTGVSQNPRHKITKRGQNVTFRCDPISEHNRLYWYRQTLGQGPEFLTYFQNEAQLEKSRLLSDRFSAERPKGSFSTLEIQRTEQGDSAMYLCASSPLDSEQFFGPGTRLTVL.

The rearrangement joins TRBV12-3 or TRBV12-4 to TRBJ2-2; 9 positions agree with TRBD2. With 7 bases clipped from V and 0 bases from J, the junction kept 0 bases outside the gene matches. This CDR3 is 14 amino acids long. CDR3 sequence: CASKREANTGELFF. Here the CDR3 DNA reads TGTGCCAGCAAGCGGGAGGCGAACACCGGGGAGCTGTTTTTT.